These T cell receptor beta chains were read from a single sample in a study of CD8+CD57+ T cells in acquired aplastic anemia. MiXCR, applied by TCRdb to the reads, yields one record per CDR3 protein. The sample records more than 150,000 distinct CDR3 sequences, just over 45% being singletons. The specimen was sorted CD4+, CD8+, or CD8+CD57+ T cells (not recorded which) from PBMCs. The receptors were gathered from a human donor in good health. Both conserved end residues are part of each CDR3. A D gene is named only where the DNA matches it firmly. Clone size is given for some rows only: seen once, a few or many times, or a class if the clone is expanded.

>.|TRBV7-9|.|TRBJ2-1
TGTGCCAGCAGCTTACGGGACACCGATGAGCAGTTCTTC
CASSLRDTDEQFF
>once|TRBV9|.|TRBJ2-1
TGTGCCAGCAGCGTAGATCCCGGGAAGGTGATCCATGAGCAGTTCTTC
CASSVDPGKVIHEQFF
>.|TRBV29-1|TRBD2|TRBJ2-1
TGCAGCGGGGGGACTAGCGGGAGGGCCGTCGAGTTCTTC
CSGGTSGRAVEFF
>many|TRBV20-1|TRBD1|TRBJ1-5
TGCAGTGCCGGACAGGGCAATCAGCCCCAGCATTTT
CSAGQGNQPQHF
>many|TRBV20-1|.|TRBJ1-3
TGCAGTGCTAGTAGACTCTCTGGAAACACCATATATTTT
CSASRLSGNTIYF
>many|TRBV19|.|TRBJ1-5
TGTGCCAGTAGTATCGGTCCAGATATTAGCAATCAGCCCCAGCATTTT
CASSIGPDISNQPQHF
>.|TRBV5-6|.|TRBJ2-5
TGTGCCAGCAGCCAACAGGGTAGGGAGACCCAGTACTTC
CASSQQGRETQYF
>few|TRBV6-1|.|TRBJ2-4
TGTGCCAGCAGGGACGAGGGGGGCTGGTACTTC
CASRDEGGWYF
>.|TRBV5-5|TRBD1|TRBJ2-1
TGTGCCAGCAGCTTGGGGGGACAGGGAAGGGGTGAGCAGTTCTTC
CASSLGGQGRGEQFF
>many|TRBV12-5|.|TRBJ2-3
TGTGCTAGTGGTTTGGTCAGGCCCACAGATACGCAGTATTTT
CASGLVRPTDTQYF
>many|TRBV7-2|.|TRBJ2-2
TGTGCCAGCAGCTTACTAGCGCCCAACACCGGGGAGCTGTTTTTT
CASSLLAPNTGELFF
>.|TRBV7-2|.|TRBJ2-5
TGTGCCAGCAGCCCGTCGCGACAGTCGGGAGCGGAGACCCAGTACTTC
CASSPSRQSGAETQYF
>.|TRBV7-3|.|TRBJ2-1
TGTGCCAGCAGCTTAACGGGGTCCGGTCGGTTCTTC
CASSLTGSGRFF
>many|TRBV3-1|.|TRBJ2-7
TGTGCCAGCAGCCAGACCGCATACGAGCAGTACTTC
CASSQTAYEQYF
>many|TRBV11-1|.|TRBJ2-2
TGTGCCAGCAGCTCAAGACTTAGAACGATGATGCACACCGGGGAGCTGTTTTTT
CASSSRLRTMMHTGELFF
>.|TRBV19|TRBD1|TRBJ1-5
TGTGCCAGTAGTAAAGGGACAGGGGGCAATCAGCCCCAGCATTTT
CASSKGTGGNQPQHF
>.|TRBV9|.|TRBJ2-5
TGTGCCAGCAGCCCCTATGACGTTCCGGAGACCCAGTACTTC
CASSPYDVPETQYF
>.|TRBV14|.|TRBJ2-5
TGTGCCAGCAGCCAAGAGGTGACCCAGTACTTC
CASSQEVTQYF
>many|TRBV9|.|TRBJ1-1
TGTGCCAGCAGCGTAGCAGTAAAGAACACTGAAGCTTTCTTT
CASSVAVKNTEAFF
>.|TRBV7-6|TRBD1|TRBJ2-7
TGTGCCAGCAGCTCCTTACAGGGGGCCCTTGAATACGAGCAGTACTTC
CASSSLQGALEYEQYF
>once|TRBV25-1|TRBD1|TRBJ1-2
TGTGCCAGCGTCGAAGGGGGCGGATTAGGCTACACCTTC
CASVEGGGLGYTF
>once|TRBV15|.|TRBJ1-5
TGTGCCACCGGCAGAAATCATAGCTCGGAACAGCCCCAGCATTTT
CATGRNHSSEQPQHF
>.|TRBV20-1|.|TRBJ2-2
TGCAGTGCTAAGCTAGGGACGAACACCGGGGAGCTGTTTTTT
CSAKLGTNTGELFF
>few|TRBV18|.|TRBJ1-4
TGTGCCAGCTCACCTACCCTTGGTGAAAAACTGTTTTTT
CASSPTLGEKLFF
>many|TRBV7-3|.|TRBJ2-7
TGTGCCAGCAGGAAAAAGACTAGTTTGTACGAGCAGTACTTC
CASRKKTSLYEQYF
>.|TRBV10-3|TRBD2|TRBJ2-1
TGTGCCATCAGTGAAGGACTAGAAGATGAGCAGTTCTTC
CAISEGLEDEQFF
>many|TRBV4-2|TRBD1|TRBJ2-5
TGTGCCAGCAGCCAAGACCAAAAGGGGGCTCAAGAGACCCAGTACTTC
CASSQDQKGAQETQYF
>.|TRBV29-1|TRBD1|TRBJ1-6
TGCAGCGTTCGGGACAGGGGGCCCGCGGGGTTATCCTCACCCCTCCACTTT
CSVRDRGPAGLSSPLHF
>.|TRBV7-9|.|TRBJ2-7
TGTGCCAGCAGTGGGTACGGTCCGAAAGAATACTTC
CASSGYGPKEYF
>many|TRBV7-7|TRBD2|TRBJ2-1
TGTGCTAGCAGCAATGGACTAGCGGGCCATGAGCAGTTCTTC
CASSNGLAGHEQFF
>many|TRBV20-1|TRBD1|TRBJ1-4
TGCAGTGCTAGAGCCCCCCCGGGACAGGGGGCGCTGGGTGAAAAACTGTTTTTT
CSARAPPGQGALGEKLFF
>medium-sized|TRBV7-9|.|TRBJ1-6
TGTGCCAGCAGCTCCGGAAATTCACCCCTCCACTTT
CASSSGNSPLHF
>few|TRBV20-1|TRBD2|TRBJ2-7
TGCAGTGCAGTCGGGGGGAAGCCCTACGAGCAGTACTTC
CSAVGGKPYEQYF
>.|TRBV20-1|.|TRBJ1-2
TGCAGTGCTCCTTCCCTGGGGTATGGCTACACCTTC
CSAPSLGYGYTF
>.|TRBV11-1|TRBD2|TRBJ2-2
TGTGCCAGCAGCATTATTTCTAGCGGGGGGAACACCGGGGAGCTGTTTTTT
CASSIISSGGNTGELFF
>.|TRBV24-1|.|TRBJ2-7
TGTGCCACCAGTGGGGAGGTGAGCTCCTACGAGCAGTACTTC
CATSGEVSSYEQYF
>.|TRBV20-1|TRBD2|TRBJ2-3
TGCAGTGCTTTGACTAGCGGCACAGATACGCAGTATTTT
CSALTSGTDTQYF
>many|TRBV5-4|.|TRBJ2-3
TGTGCCAGCAGGGAAGCGGAATTCACAGATACGCAGTATTTT
CASREAEFTDTQYF
>.|TRBV24-1|.|TRBJ2-1
TGTGCCACCGGTCCCTACAATGAGCAGTTCTTC
CATGPYNEQFF
>.|TRBV7-3|.|TRBJ2-1
TGTGCCAGCAGCGATCTAGGTACAATGAAGCAGTTCTTC
CASSDLGTMKQFF
>.|TRBV2|TRBD2|TRBJ2-1
TGTGCCAGCAGTTCGGGACTAGCGGGAGAGCAGTTCTTC
CASSSGLAGEQFF